The present TCR beta chain was sequenced within a study of T cell responses to AZD1222 COVID-19 vaccine. Study-level findings and limits: Possibly, clonal diversity was underestimated; donors were largely white British and included more females. Among those given AZD1222, only five to seven were seropositive at baseline.

About this clone itself: No antigen is known for it.

Method: immunoSEQ multiplex PCR; TCRdb's copy keeps in-frame clones and lacks some. The repertoire includes 100,000 or so clones, 70% to 90% of them detected once, and about 6% sits in the top ten. Losses at the gene ends were 6 bases for V and 13 bases for J; bases not matched to a gene: 17. This CDR3 region has 15 residues. Germline loops: CDR1 MNHEY, CDR2 SVGAGI. This chain joins TRBV6-5 and TRBJ2-1; TRBD2 matches 8 bases. This receptor was identified in an adult who received the AZD1222 COVID-19 vaccine. The material was peripheral blood, obtained 28 days after the second AZD1222 dose. In DNA form, the CDR3 reads TGTGCCAGCAGAGGGTATACTGGACTAGCAGGGCCACAGTTCTTC. Encoded protein: CASRGYTGLAGPQFF.